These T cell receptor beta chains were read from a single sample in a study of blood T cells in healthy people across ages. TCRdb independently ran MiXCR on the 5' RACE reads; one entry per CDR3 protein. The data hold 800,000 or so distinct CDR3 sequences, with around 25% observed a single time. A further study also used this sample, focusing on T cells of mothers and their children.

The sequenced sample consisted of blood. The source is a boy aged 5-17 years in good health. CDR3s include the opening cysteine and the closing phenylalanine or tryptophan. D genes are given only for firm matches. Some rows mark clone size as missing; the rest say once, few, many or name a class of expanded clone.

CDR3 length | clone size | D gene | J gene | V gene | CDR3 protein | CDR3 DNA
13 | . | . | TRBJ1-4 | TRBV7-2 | CASRMWGDEKLFF | TGTGCCAGCAGGATGTGGGGGGACGAAAAACTGTTTTTT
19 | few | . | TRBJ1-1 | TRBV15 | CATSRDPWQGTTLVLGAFF | TGTGCCACCAGCAGAGATCCCTGGCAGGGGACGACTTTGGTTTTGGGGGCTTTCTTT
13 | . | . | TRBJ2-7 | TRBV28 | CATRRQGAYEQYF | TGTGCCACCAGGAGGCAGGGCGCCTACGAGCAGTACTTC
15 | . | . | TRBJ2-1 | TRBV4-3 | CASSQEGGSLNEQFF | TGCGCCAGCAGCCAAGAGGGTGGCAGTTTAAATGAGCAGTTCTTC
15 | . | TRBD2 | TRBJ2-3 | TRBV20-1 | CSARERTRNTDTQYF | TGCAGTGCTAGAGAACGGACTAGAAACACAGATACGCAGTATTTT
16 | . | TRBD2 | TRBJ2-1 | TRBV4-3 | CASSQDAAGGYNEQFF | TGCGCCAGCAGCCAAGATGCAGCGGGAGGGTACAATGAGCAGTTCTTC
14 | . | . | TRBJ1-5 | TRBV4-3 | CASSQEEGNQPQHF | TGCGCCAGCAGCCAAGAAGAAGGTAATCAGCCCCAGCATTTT
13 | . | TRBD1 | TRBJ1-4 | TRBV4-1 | CASSGTEDEKLFF | TGCGCCAGCAGCGGGACAGAGGATGAAAAACTGTTTTTT
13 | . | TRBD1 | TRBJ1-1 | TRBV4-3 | CASSQDRGTVAFF | TGCGCCAGCAGCCAAGATCGAGGGACAGTAGCTTTCTTT
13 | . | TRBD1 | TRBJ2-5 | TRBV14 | CASSVGTEETRYF | TGTGCCAGCAGCGTAGGGACAGAAGAGACCCGGTACTTC
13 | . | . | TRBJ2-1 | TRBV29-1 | CSVDGRGTPEQFF | TGCAGCGTTGATGGCAGGGGGACTCCCGAGCAGTTCTTC
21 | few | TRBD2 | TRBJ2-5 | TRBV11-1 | CASSFAYRESTSGRAEETQYF | TGTGCCAGCAGCTTCGCCTACAGGGAGTCTACTAGCGGGAGGGCGGAAGAGACCCAGTACTTC
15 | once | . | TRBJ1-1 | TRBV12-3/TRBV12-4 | CASSFQGGRSTEAFF | TGTGCCAGCAGTTTCCAAGGTGGCCGATCAACTGAAGCTTTCTTT
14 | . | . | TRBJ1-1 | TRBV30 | CAWSLGTINTEAFF | TGTGCCTGGAGTTTGGGGACAATAAACACTGAAGCTTTCTTT
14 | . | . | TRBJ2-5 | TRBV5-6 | CASSSMEGGETQYF | TGTGCCAGCAGCTCGATGGAAGGTGGGGAGACCCAGTACTTC
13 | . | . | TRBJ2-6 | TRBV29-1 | CGVEVSGANVLTF | TGCGGCGTTGAAGTCTCTGGGGCCAACGTCCTGACTTTC
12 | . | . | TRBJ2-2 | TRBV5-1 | CASSPDAGELFF | TGCGCCAGCAGCCCTGACGCCGGGGAGCTGTTTTTT
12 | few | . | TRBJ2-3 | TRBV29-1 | CSVAARVDTQYF | TGCAGCGTTGCCGCCAGGGTGGATACGCAGTATTTT
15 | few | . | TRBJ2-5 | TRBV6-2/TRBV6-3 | CASSPTPGPPGEQYF | TGTGCCAGCAGTCCGACCCCGGGCCCACCGGGGGAGCAGTACTTC
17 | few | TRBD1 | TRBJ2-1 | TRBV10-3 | CAISESTPGTGHNEQFF | TGTGCCATCAGTGAGTCGACCCCCGGGACAGGACACAATGAGCAGTTCTTC
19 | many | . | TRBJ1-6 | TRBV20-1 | CSARDRSGIGGDRRSPLHF | TGCAGTGCTAGAGATCGAAGTGGGATCGGGGGAGATAGAAGGTCACCCCTCCACTTT
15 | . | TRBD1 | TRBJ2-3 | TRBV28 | CASSAVDRNADTQYF | TGTGCCAGCAGTGCCGTGGACAGGAACGCAGATACGCAGTATTTT